This T cell receptor (beta chain) emerged from a study of blood T cell repertoires in COVID-19. Study overall: Whether acute or convalescent, the COVID-19 samples came from the United States, Italy and Spain. T cells, B-cell-depleted T cells, or PBMCs provided the cDNA or gDNA that served as material.

As originally analysed: Amplification with reference gene primers provided the estimates of nucleated cell counts. TCRdb's copy holds only in-frame clones and misses some; the assay was immunoSEQ multiplex PCR. For V, J and clone size, that table is used; D and trimming come from the DNA. The repertoire holds about 240,000 clones, with around 90% as singletons. Germline lookup yields CDR1 ENHRY and CDR2 SYGVKD. The CDR3 spans 13 residues. The germline V and J ends were trimmed by 11 bases and 0 bases, with 14 bases remaining between them. This rearrangement joins TRBV10-3 to TRBJ2-7; D gene uncertain. The origin of this receptor is a woman in her 70s with active or convalescent COVID-19. The material sequenced was peripheral blood. The CDR3 protein is CAVSQASSYEQYF. The CDR3 region has the DNA TGTGCCGTGTCCCAAGCGAGCTCCTACGAGCAGTACTTC.